Listed below are T cell receptor beta chains from one sample, sequenced in a study of technical replicates of blood from a handful of donors. Here immunoSEQ multiplex PCR was the method, and the copy in TCRdb shows in-frame clones only, minus some. The sample shows 60,000 to 90,000 clones, 95% of them seen only once. Sequencing was carried out using T cells isolated from PBMCs. The receptors were sampled from a human donor in good health. CDR3s include the opening cysteine and the closing phenylalanine or tryptophan. The D gene is left open where the match is weak. Clone size, where shown, is once, few, many, or a class for clones that have expanded.

V gene,D gene,J gene,clone size,CDR3 DNA,CDR3 protein
TRBV5-1,-,TRBJ1-5,-,TGCGCCAGCAGCGAGGGCCTTGGCCGCCGTCAGCCCCAGCATTTT,CASSEGLGRRQPQHF
TRBV7-2,-,TRBJ1-2,once,TGTGCCAGCAGCGCAGGGGTTGGCTATGGCTACACCTTC,CASSAGVGYGYTF
TRBV6-1,TRBD1,TRBJ2-7,-,TGTGCCAGCAGGCACTCCGGGACAGGGGGGTACGAGCAGTACTTC,CASRHSGTGGYEQYF
TRBV5-4,TRBD2,TRBJ2-7,-,TGTGCCAGCAGCCCCAGCGGGAGTTCCTACGAGCAGTACTTC,CASSPSGSSYEQYF
TRBV7-6,TRBD1,TRBJ1-3,once,TGTGCCAGCAGCAAACAGGGGACTGGAAACACCATATATTTT,CASSKQGTGNTIYF
TRBV2,-,TRBJ1-6,-,TGTGCCAGCACCGCAGGGCGCCACAATTCACCCCTCCACTTT,CASTAGRHNSPLHF
TRBV11-2,TRBD2,TRBJ2-5,-,TGTGCCAGCAGCATAACACGGGGGGGCAAAGAGACCCAGTACTTC,CASSITRGGKETQYF
TRBV4-2,TRBD1,TRBJ1-3,-,TGTGCCAGCAGCCCCGTGACAGGGATCGGAAACACCATATATTTT,CASSPVTGIGNTIYF
TRBV11-3,-,TRBJ1-3,-,TGTGCCAGCAGCTCTTACAGGGCTGGAAACACCATATATTTT,CASSSYRAGNTIYF
TRBV28,-,TRBJ2-1,-,TGTGCCAGCAGCGAAGCTTACAATGAGCAGTTCTTC,CASSEAYNEQFF
TRBV30,-,TRBJ1-3,-,TGTGCCTGGAACAGGGCTGGAAACACCATATATTTT,CAWNRAGNTIYF
TRBV28,TRBD1,TRBJ1-5,-,TGTGCCAGCAGCCACCTATGGACAGGAAATGAGCAGCCCCAGCATTTT,CASSHLWTGNEQPQHF
TRBV18,TRBD1,TRBJ1-1,once,TGTGCCAGCTCACCAAGGACAGGGGGCTTCACTGAAGCTTTCTTT,CASSPRTGGFTEAFF
TRBV4-1,-,TRBJ2-1,-,TGCGCCAGCAGCCAAGAGGAGCGAACAATACGGCAGTTCTTC,CASSQEERTIRQFF
TRBV9,TRBD1,TRBJ1-3,-,TGTGCCAGCAGCGTAGGGGGATACACAGGGGAAGGAAACACCATATATTTT,CASSVGGYTGEGNTIYF
TRBV7-2,-,TRBJ1-2,-,TGTGCCAGCAGCCTGGCCCTCGGGGGCTATGGCTACACCTTC,CASSLALGGYGYTF
TRBV11-2,TRBD2,TRBJ2-1,-,TGTGCCAGCAGCTTACTACTAGCGGGAGAAAATGAGCAGTTCTTC,CASSLLLAGENEQFF
TRBV13,TRBD2,TRBJ2-7,-,TGTGCCGGATCAGGACTAGCGGGAGTGCGGTACTTC,CAGSGLAGVRYF
TRBV18,TRBD2,TRBJ2-3,-,TGTGCCAGCTCACCACCGAGGGGAGGGACTAATCGCGGAGATACGCAGTATTTT,CASSPPRGGTNRGDTQYF
TRBV11-1,-,TRBJ2-1,-,TGTGCCAGCAGCGGGCCGTCTGGGGAGCAGTTCTTC,CASSGPSGEQFF
TRBV7-2,-,TRBJ1-6,-,TGTGCCAGCAGCGAACGTCAGGGGACCAGAGGCAATTCACCCCTCCACTTT,CASSERQGTRGNSPLHF
TRBV28,-,TRBJ2-5,-,TGTGCCAGCAGTCGGTGGGAGACCCAGTACTTC,CASSRWETQYF
TRBV6-5,-,TRBJ1-6,-,TGTGCCAGCATGGGGGCGGGGGAGAATTCACCCCTCCACTTT,CASMGAGENSPLHF
TRBV5-6,-,TRBJ1-1,-,TGTGCCAGCAGCTTGGATCTCACTGAAGCTTTCTTT,CASSLDLTEAFF
TRBV19,-,TRBJ2-7,-,TGTGCCAGTAGTATGGGAACAGGTTACTCCTACGAGCAGTACTTC,CASSMGTGYSYEQYF
TRBV28,-,TRBJ1-2,-,TGTGCCAGCAGTCTTCCTCGGACGGGGGACTATGGCTACACCTTC,CASSLPRTGDYGYTF
TRBV25-1,TRBD1,TRBJ1-5,-,TGTGCCAGCAGTGTATCCCAGGGGGGGCCCCAGCATTTT,CASSVSQGGPQHF
TRBV11-2,-,TRBJ2-7,-,TGTGCCAGCAGCTCAGGACAATCCTACGAGCAGTACTTC,CASSSGQSYEQYF
TRBV18,TRBD2,TRBJ2-1,-,TGTGCCAGCTCACCCGGGACTAGCGGCAACAATGAGCAGTTCTTC,CASSPGTSGNNEQFF
TRBV29-1,TRBD1,TRBJ1-1,-,TGCAGCGCGGACAGGGGAAACACTGAAGCTTTCTTT,CSADRGNTEAFF
TRBV9,TRBD2,TRBJ2-5,-,TGTGCCAGCGCCCCGGCTAGCGGGAAACAAGAGACCCAGTACTTC,CASAPASGKQETQYF
TRBV6-5,-,TRBJ1-1,-,TGTGCCAGCAATCAGAGGACAGCAAAGAACACTGAAGCTTTCTTT,CASNQRTAKNTEAFF
TRBV27,TRBD1,TRBJ2-2,-,TGTGCCAGCAGTTTATCTGTGTGGGACAGGGGAACGGGGGAGCTGTTTTTT,CASSLSVWDRGTGELFF
TRBV20-1,-,TRBJ1-5,-,TGCAGTGCTAACCTCAGGGGAACCCAGCATTTT,CSANLRGTQHF
TRBV27,-,TRBJ1-5,-,TGTGCCAGCAGTTTGGCGGGACCTGAGAGCAATCAGCCCCAGCATTTT,CASSLAGPESNQPQHF
TRBV15,-,TRBJ1-4,-,TGTGCCACCAGCATAAACGACTTGGCAACTAATGAAAAACTGTTTTTT,CATSINDLATNEKLFF
TRBV29-1,-,TRBJ1-1,-,TGCAGCGTTGAGACAGCCCTTAATCTTGAAGCTTTCTTT,CSVETALNLEAFF
TRBV5-1,-,TRBJ1-6,-,TGCGCCAGCACCGAGGGCGCAGGGGTATTTTCACCCCTCCACTTT,CASTEGAGVFSPLHF
TRBV7-9,TRBD2,TRBJ2-3,-,TGTGCCAGCAGCCCCCCGGGAGGGAAGAACACAGATACGCAGTATTTT,CASSPPGGKNTDTQYF
TRBV11-2,TRBD1,TRBJ2-5,once,TGTGCCAGCAGAACACCGGGACAGGTATTAGAGACCCAGTACTTC,CASRTPGQVLETQYF
TRBV19,TRBD2,TRBJ2-3,-,TGTGCCAGTAGTACCCAGCGGGAAGGTGGGACAGATACGCAGTATTTT,CASSTQREGGTDTQYF
TRBV10-3,TRBD2,TRBJ2-2,-,TGTGCCAGTCAAGGGACTAGCGGGGCAGACACCGGGGAGCTGTTTTTT,CASQGTSGADTGELFF
TRBV4-1,TRBD2,TRBJ2-5,-,TGCGCCAGCAGCCAAGCGGGACTAGTGGGGGAGGAGACCCAGTACTTC,CASSQAGLVGEETQYF
TRBV11-2,-,TRBJ2-4,-,TGTGCCAGCAGCTTAGGGACAGCCGTCGGCATTCAGTACTTC,CASSLGTAVGIQYF
TRBV5-1,-,TRBJ2-7,-,TGCGCCAGCAGCTTGGTCGGGAGCGGTTACGAGCAGTACTTC,CASSLVGSGYEQYF
TRBV28,-,TRBJ1-2,-,TGTGCCAGCAGATGGGGGCTTGGCTACACCTTC,CASRWGLGYTF
TRBV11-2,-,TRBJ1-1,-,TGTGCCAGCAGCCAGACTCCGTGGAGGACGGGCACTGAAGCTTTCTTT,CASSQTPWRTGTEAFF
TRBV29-1,TRBD2,TRBJ2-7,once,TGCAGCGTTGAAGGACTAGCGGGAGGGCCCAGCGGCGACGAGCAGTACTTC,CSVEGLAGGPSGDEQYF
TRBV27,TRBD2,TRBJ2-3,-,TGTGCCAGCAGTGCCCTTCCGGGACTAGCGACAGATACGCAGTATTTT,CASSALPGLATDTQYF